One sample yielded the 20 T cell receptor beta chains listed below, sequenced in a study of cytotoxic CD8 clonotypes in ibrutinib-treated CLL (dated by TCRdb to the early 2020s). In the paper's terms, the time point label means: 12 to 13 months on ibrutinib. Library construction relied on the immunoSEQ multiplex PCR assay. Not all clones reach the TCRdb copy of this immuneACCESS table, which keeps in-frame sequences only. Checked studies attribute under half of the gap to unresolved V genes and leave the rest unexplained. This sample gives hundreds of thousands of clones in total; 79% of them show up just once. 11% of the sample comes from the top ten. The sample consisted of PBMCs, taken after 12 months of ibrutinib treatment. These receptors were taken from a human donor with chronic lymphocytic leukemia.

The chain has TRBV5-4 and TRBJ1-3, with TRBD1 identical over 7 bases. Trimming cost V 2 bases and J 4 bases; bases outside gene matches: 6. CDR1 and CDR2 from the germline V gene are SGHNT and YYREEE (reference sequence). The CDR3 has 15 residues. CDR3 DNA: TGTGCCAGCAGCTTAACAGGGGCGGGCGGAAACACCATATATTTT. It codes for CASSLTGAGGNTIYF. Variable domain in full (rest from reference TRBV5-4 and TRBJ1-3): ETGVTQSPTHLIKTRGQQVTLRCSSQSGHNTVSWYQQALGQGPQFIFQYYREEENGRGNFPPRFSGLQFPNYSSELNVNALELDDSALYLCASSLTGAGGNTIYFGEGSWLTVV.

The chain combines TRBV18 with TRBJ2-7; 9 nucleotides agree with TRBD2. The length of the CDR3 is 15 residues. Germline loops: CDR1 KGHSH, CDR2 LQKENI. The V and J ends lost 0 bases and 4 bases, in that order; junction bases with no gene match: 4. Here the CDR3 DNA reads TGTGCCAGCTCACCACCCAGCGGGAGGAATTACGAGCAGTACTTC. Its translation is CASSPPSGRNYEQYF.

The V call is TRBV21-1, the J call TRBJ1-1. TRBV21-1 is a documented pseudogene. The CDR3 is made up of 15 amino acids. CDR3 DNA sequence: TGTGCCAGCAGCAAAGGGGGTGGATTGAACACTGAAGCTTTCTTT. Translating gives CASSKGGGLNTEAFF.

The chain joins TRBV11-2 to TRBJ1-2, with 7 bases identical to TRBD1. Unmatched junction bases numbered 5, after V lost 5 bases and J lost 8 bases. The CDR3 runs 12 residues. Germline CDR1 is SGHAT and CDR2 is FQNNGV. CDR3 DNA sequence: TGTGCCAGCAGCCCTAGACAGGGCGGCTACACCTTC. Amino acids: CASSPRQGGYTF.

This chain uses TRBV4-1 with TRBJ2-1, with a tentative D call TRBD2 (5 bases). The CDR3 runs 13 residues. The V and J ends lost 6 bases and 7 bases respectively, with 13 bases between them. Germline CDR1 and CDR2: MGHRA and YSYEKL. CDR3 loop: CASRRTGWNEQFF. CDR3 in DNA: TGCGCCAGCAGGAGGACGGGGTGGAATGAGCAGTTCTTC.

V and J are TRBV7-2 and TRBJ1-1, with unresolved D. The CDR3 totals 13 residues. From germline, CDR1 is SGHTA and CDR2 FQGNSA. Trimming removed 5 bases from V and 4 bases from J, with 11 bases in between. CDR3 protein: CASSPSSITEAFF. DNA of the CDR3: TGTGCCAGCAGCCCTTCCTCGATCACTGAAGCTTTCTTT. The full variable domain, rest sourced from reference TRBV7-2 and TRBJ1-1, is GAGVSQSPSNKVTEKGKDVELRCDPISGHTALYWYRQSLGQGLEFLIYFQGNSAPDKSGLPSDRFSAERTGGSVSTLTIQRTQQEDSAVYLCASSPSSITEAFFGQGTRLTVV.

This chain links TRBV5-1 with TRBJ2-1; the match to TRBD2 covers 7 bases. The CDR3 covers 12 residues. Germline V gene lookup returns CDR1 SGHRS and CDR2 YFSETQ. With V trimmed by 7 bases and J by 8 bases, 6 bases remained unmatched. This CDR3 reads CASSTSPHEQFF. For the CDR3, the DNA is TGCGCCAGCTCGACTAGCCCCCATGAGCAGTTCTTC.

The chain combines TRBV7-3 with TRBJ2-2, with TRBD2 identical over 8 bases. The CDR3 length is 18 residues. V lost 5 bases and J lost 7; bases outside the gene matches: 18. Germline CDR1 and CDR2: SGHTA and FQGTGA. This CDR3 is CASSKNGVSGSDLGELFF. The CDR3 nucleotides read TGTGCCAGCAGCAAAAACGGTGTGAGCGGGAGCGACCTCGGGGAGCTGTTTTTT.

This clone showed up just a few times. The chain carries TRBV19 and TRBJ2-5, with D maybe TRBD1 (5 bases). Germline CDR1 LNHDA, CDR2 SQIVND (reference sequence). CDR3 length: 13 residues. V lost 1 base and J 5 bases, leaving 8 bases between the germline ends. This CDR3 is CASSIAGKETQYF. As DNA, the CDR3 is TGTGCCAGTAGTATAGCAGGGAAGGAGACCCAGTACTTC.

The chain combines TRBV11-2 with TRBJ2-7; D assignment may be TRBD1 or TRBD2 (5 bases each). CDR3 length: 16 residues. Germline values: CDR1 SGHAT, CDR2 FQNNGV. Trimming cost V 0 bases and J 3 bases, with 15 bases left between them. CDR3 sequence: CASSLERGFPFYEQYF. CDR3 in DNA: TGTGCCAGCAGCTTAGAGAGGGGATTCCCTTTCTACGAGCAGTACTTC.

A few counts support this clone. The chain links TRBV4-1 to TRBJ2-1; TRBD2 is a possible D gene (7 bases). V was shortened by 6 bases and J by 6 bases, with 15 bases between the two germline ends. Germline values: CDR1 MGHRA, CDR2 YSYEKL. The CDR3 has 14 amino acids. The CDR3 DNA reads TGCGCCAGCAGGACGGGGGGCGTGAGCAATGAGCAGTTCTTC. Amino acids: CASRTGGVSNEQFF.

This clone occurred a few times. V usage is TRBV27 and J usage is TRBJ1-6; no reliable D call. Trimming took off 0 bases at V and 9 bases at J, with 9 bases between the two ends. CDR1 MNHEY and CDR2 SMNVEV come from the germline V gene (reference sequence). The CDR3 has 14 amino acids. CDR3 sequence reads: CASSLSGGGSPLHF. CDR3 DNA: TGTGCCAGCAGTTTATCGGGCGGAGGTTCACCCCTCCACTTT.

The J gene is TRBJ1-5, the V gene TRBV28; no clear D. In germline, CDR1 is MDHEN, CDR2 SYDVKM. V gave up 6 bases and J gave up 1 base, with 10 bases separating them. This CDR3 has 14 amino acids. CDR3 DNA sequence: TGTGCCAGCAGATCCCTTGACAGCAATCAGCCCCAGCATTTT. Amino acid sequence: CASRSLDSNQPQHF.

This rearrangement joins TRBV6-5 to TRBJ1-4; perhaps TRBD1 as D (6 bases). CDR3 length: 14 residues. The V gene lost 6 bases and the J gene lost 3 bases, with 11 bases spanning the gap. The germline V gene encodes CDR1 MNHEY and CDR2 SVGAGI. The CDR3 nucleotides read TGTGCCAGCAGACTACAGGGCCCTAATGAAAAACTGTTTTTT. Translated, it gives CASRLQGPNEKLFF.

The chain employs TRBV28 and TRBJ1-2, with unresolved D. The V and J ends lost 5 bases and 2 bases respectively, with 18 bases between them. Germline V gives CDR1 MDHEN, CDR2 SYDVKM. This CDR3 contains 16 residues. The CDR3 DNA is TGTGCCAGCAGTCCTTCCGCGGGAGCACGGAACTATGGCTACACCTTC. It codes for CASSPSAGARNYGYTF.

The CDR3: CASSQAIRENYGYTF. The CDR3 nucleotides read TGCGCCAGCAGCCAAGCAATCCGGGAGAACTATGGCTACACCTTC. The V gene is TRBV4-1, the J gene TRBJ1-2, with D unresolved. CDR3 length: 15 residues. Trimming took off 1 base at V and 2 bases at J, with 11 bases between the two ends. The germline CDR1 and CDR2 sequences are MGHRA and YSYEKL.

The V call is TRBV5-4, the J call TRBJ2-7; D is possibly TRBD2 (6 bases). There are 16 residues in the CDR3. V lost 0 bases and J 5 bases, leaving 18 bases between the germline ends. CDR1 SGHNT and CDR2 YYREEE come from the germline V gene (reference sequence). The chain's CDR3 is CASSLVGDVSGDEQYF. CDR3 nucleotides: TGTGCCAGCAGCTTGGTGGGGGATGTTAGCGGTGACGAGCAGTACTTC.

The rearrangement links TRBV7-9 to TRBJ1-1; D is unresolved. The V gene lost 5 bases and the J gene lost 5 bases, with 12 bases spanning the gap. CDR1 and CDR2 from the germline V gene are SEHNR and FQNEAQ (reference sequence). The CDR3 has 13 residues. This CDR3 reads CASSPRAGTEAFF. The CDR3, as DNA: TGTGCCAGCAGCCCCCGTGCGGGGACTGAAGCTTTCTTT.

This sequence joins TRBV19 and TRBJ2-2; the match to TRBD2 covers 14 bases. CDR3 size: 21 residues. CDR1 is LNHDA, CDR2 SQIVND, per germline (reference sequence). V lost 5 bases, J lost 5 bases, and 19 bases stayed unmatched. In DNA form, the CDR3 reads TGTGCCAGTAGTGTCCCCCCGGGACTAGCGGGGGACCTCGGGTTGACCGGGGAGCTGTTTTTT. This gives the protein CASSVPPGLAGDLGLTGELFF.

The count of this clone is one. This chain connects TRBV4-2 to TRBJ2-3; 13 bases map to TRBD2. Germline V gene data show CDR1 as LGHNA and CDR2 as YNFKEQ. The CDR3 loop spans 16 amino acids. Trimming removed 1 base from V and 7 bases from J; junction bases left unmatched: 5. In DNA, the CDR3 is TGTGCCAGCAGCCAAGCCCCGACTAGCGGGGGGAATACGCAGTATTTT. Translated: CASSQAPTSGGNTQYF.